A selection of T cell receptor beta chains follows, all from one sample in a study of blood T cell repertoires in COVID-19. Clones were read by immunoSEQ multiplex PCR, and TCRdb kept only the in-frame ones, dropping some. The sample records about 270,000 clones, roughly 85% being singletons. Material: peripheral blood. The source of these receptors is a woman younger than 30 with acute or convalescent COVID-19. The CDR3 runs from the conserved cysteine through the conserved F or W. A D gene is named only where the DNA matches it firmly. Some rows mark clone size as missing; the rest say once, few, many or name a class of expanded clone.

CDR3 protein: CASSLGEAGELFF
CDR3 DNA: TGTGCCAGCAGCTTGGGAGAGGCCGGGGAGCTGTTTTTT
V gene: TRBV5-6
clone size: -
D gene: -
J gene: TRBJ2-2

CDR3 protein: CASSPGGLAGQNDPDPGANVLTF
CDR3 DNA: TGTGCCAGCTCACCAGGGGGACTAGCGGGACAGAACGACCCCGACCCTGGGGCCAACGTCCTGACTTTC
V gene: TRBV18
clone size: -
D gene: TRBD2
J gene: TRBJ2-6

CDR3 protein: CSVLKSSYEQYF
CDR3 DNA: TGCAGCGTGCTAAAAAGCTCCTACGAGCAGTACTTC
V gene: TRBV29-1
clone size: once
D gene: -
J gene: TRBJ2-7

CDR3 protein: CASSPPGTGSHEQYF
CDR3 DNA: TGTGCCAGCTCACCACCCGGGACAGGGTCCCACGAGCAGTACTTC
V gene: TRBV18
clone size: -
D gene: TRBD1
J gene: TRBJ2-7

CDR3 protein: CASSFGTGNTEAFF
CDR3 DNA: TGTGCCAGCAGTTTCGGGACAGGGAACACTGAAGCTTTCTTT
V gene: TRBV5-4
clone size: -
D gene: TRBD1
J gene: TRBJ1-1

CDR3 protein: CASSLEGTAIYGYTF
CDR3 DNA: TGTGCCAGCAGCTTAGAAGGGACAGCGATCTATGGCTACACCTTC
V gene: TRBV7-2
clone size: once
D gene: TRBD1
J gene: TRBJ1-2

CDR3 protein: CASSPPGQGKAYEQYF
CDR3 DNA: TGTGCCAGCTCACCACCGGGACAGGGAAAGGCCTACGAGCAGTACTTC
V gene: TRBV18
clone size: -
D gene: TRBD1
J gene: TRBJ2-7

CDR3 protein: CASGRRETQYF
CDR3 DNA: TGTGCCAGCGGGAGGAGGGAGACCCAGTACTTC
V gene: TRBV27
clone size: -
D gene: -
J gene: TRBJ2-5

CDR3 protein: CATTDPNRADTEAFF
CDR3 DNA: TGTGCCACCACGGACCCGAACAGGGCGGACACTGAAGCTTTCTTT
V gene: TRBV24-1
clone size: -
D gene: -
J gene: TRBJ1-1

CDR3 protein: CASSRGSTDEKLFF
CDR3 DNA: TGTGCCAGCAGCCGAGGCTCAACAGATGAAAAACTGTTTTTT
V gene: TRBV7-8
clone size: -
D gene: -
J gene: TRBJ1-4

CDR3 protein: CASSLEPGGQDIQYF
CDR3 DNA: TGTGCCAGCAGCTTAGAGCCGGGAGGCCAGGACATTCAGTACTTC
V gene: TRBV7-8
clone size: -
D gene: TRBD2
J gene: TRBJ2-4

CDR3 protein: CASSQVGRGNTEAFF
CDR3 DNA: TGCGCCAGCAGCCAAGTAGGCAGGGGGAACACTGAAGCTTTCTTT
V gene: TRBV4-3
clone size: -
D gene: -
J gene: TRBJ1-1

CDR3 protein: CASSEGTGGSQPQHF
CDR3 DNA: TGTGCCAGCAGTGAAGGGACAGGGGGTAGTCAGCCCCAGCATTTT
V gene: TRBV6-1
clone size: -
D gene: TRBD1
J gene: TRBJ1-5

CDR3 protein: CSARGQSYEQYF
CDR3 DNA: TGCAGCGCCAGGGGGCAGTCCTACGAGCAGTACTTC
V gene: TRBV29-1
clone size: -
D gene: TRBD1
J gene: TRBJ2-7

CDR3 protein: CASSLVAGVGIYNEQFF
CDR3 DNA: TGTGCCAGCAGTTTGGTAGCGGGAGTTGGGATTTACAATGAGCAGTTCTTC
V gene: TRBV6-2/TRBV6-3
clone size: -
D gene: TRBD2
J gene: TRBJ2-1

CDR3 protein: CASSDGQGVRGYNEQFF
CDR3 DNA: TGTGCCAGCAGTGACGGACAGGGAGTAAGGGGCTACAATGAGCAGTTCTTC
V gene: TRBV6-1
clone size: -
D gene: TRBD1
J gene: TRBJ2-1

CDR3 protein: CASSLEEAPNTEAFF
CDR3 DNA: TGTGCCAGCAGCTTGGAAGAGGCTCCTAACACTGAAGCTTTCTTT
V gene: TRBV5-4
clone size: few
D gene: -
J gene: TRBJ1-1